This TCR beta chain was sequenced for a study of cytomegalovirus exposure and HLA in healthy donors. Study results and caveats: It was likely that a cluster of highly shared sequence variants was a sequencing artifact. Among TCR beta chains, those listed as cytomegalovirus-associated numbered over 150.

The PCR used 60 Vbeta and 13 Jbeta primers. TCRdb's table, derived via immunoSEQ multiplex PCR, lists solely in-frame clones and lacks some. The sample has about 190,000 clones, 85% seen once. Regarding this clone: Its specificity is not known.

The specimen was PBMCs. This TCR was sampled from a boy aged 2 to 10 in good health and CMV-seronegative.

CDR3 in amino acids: CATQESTGLRGYTF. In nucleotides, the CDR3 is TGTGCCACCCAGGAGTCAACAGGCCTCCGAGGCTACACCTTC. The chain links TRBV25-1 to TRBJ1-2; maybe TRBD1 (5 bases). Germline V gene data show CDR1 as MGHDK and CDR2 as SYGVNS. V lost 10 bases and J 8 bases, leaving 23 bases between the germline ends. CDR3 length: 14 amino acids.